These 15 T cell receptor beta chains were all obtained from the same sample, sequenced in a study of CD8+ T cells in alopecia areata. Sequencing templates came from extracted RNA that was reverse transcribed into cDNA. TCRdb's table, derived via immunoSEQ multiplex PCR, lists solely in-frame clones and lacks some. The sample carries 210,000 or so clones, roughly 66% recorded once. Treatment: oral pan-JAK inhibitor, 5-10 mg twice daily. Here the sequenced sample was CD4+ T cells sorted from blood, taken at approximately week 44, from a patient treated with tofacitinib. The receptors were gathered from a human donor with alopecia areata.

The chain joins TRBV20-1 to TRBJ1-1; D unclear. Trimming took 3 bases from V and 5 from J, leaving 7 bases between them. This CDR3 spans 11 amino acids. The germline V gene has CDR1 DFQATT and CDR2 SNEGSKA (reference sequence). The chain's CDR3 is CSASRQTEAFF. In DNA form, the CDR3 reads TGCAGTGCTAGCCGACAAACTGAAGCTTTCTTT.

V is TRBV29-1 and J is TRBJ2-3, with D uncertain. Looked up from germline, CDR1 is SQVTM and CDR2 is ANQGSEA. Between the trimmed V and J ends, which lost 5 bases and 4 bases, there was a span of 7 bases. The CDR3 consists of 11 residues. The CDR3 spells CSVIWADTQYF. The DNA for the CDR3 is TGCAGCGTTATTTGGGCAGATACGCAGTATTTT.

The chain has TRBV14 and TRBJ2-5, with D unclear. V shed 2 bases and J shed 5 bases, with 3 bases lying between them. Germline assignment: CDR1 SGHDN and CDR2 FVKESK. The CDR3 covers 11 residues. The DNA for the CDR3 is TGTGCCAGCAGCCAACGGGAGACCCAGTACTTC. Translating it yields CASSQRETQYF.

The chain carries TRBV5-4 and TRBJ1-1; D not resolved. Deletions cut 4 bases from V and 1 base from J, with 8 bases between. In germline, CDR1 is SGHNT, CDR2 YYREEE (reference sequence). The CDR3 loop spans 13 amino acids. The CDR3 nucleotides are TGTGCCAGCAGCGTCCCGGGGAACACTGAAGCTTTCTTT. Amino acids: CASSVPGNTEAFF.

The count of this clone is one. This chain links TRBV29-1 with TRBJ2-7; D may be TRBD1 (6 bases). Trimming took off 4 bases at V and 3 bases at J, with 10 bases between the two ends. This CDR3 has 12 amino acids. From germline, CDR1 is SQVTM and CDR2 ANQGSEA. The CDR3 coding sequence is TGCAGCGTTGTGGACAGCCACTACGAGCAGTACTTC. It codes for CSVVDSHYEQYF.

The rearrangement joins TRBV19 to TRBJ1-2; TRBD1 matches at 8 bases. After removal of 3 bases from V and 2 bases from J, the junction contained 5 bases not matched to a gene. The germline V gene has CDR1 LNHDA and CDR2 SQIVND (reference sequence). The length of the CDR3 is 15 residues. The CDR3 region is CASSIGQGANYGYTF. The CDR3 DNA follows: TGTGCCAGTAGTATCGGGCAGGGGGCGAACTATGGCTACACCTTC. Using reference TRBV19 and TRBJ1-2 for the parts outside the CDR3, the full variable domain is DGGITQSPKYLFRKEGQNVTLSCEQNLNHDAMYWYRQDPGQGLRLIYYSQIVNDFQKGDIAEGYSVSREKKESFPLTVTSAQKNPTAFYLCASSIGQGANYGYTFGSGTRLTVV.

The rearrangement links TRBV9 to TRBJ2-7; D may be TRBD2 (6 bases). V lost 6 bases to trimming and J lost 6 bases, with 16 bases between them. CDR1 is SGDLS and CDR2 is YYNGEE in the germline V gene. CDR3 size: 13 residues. The CDR3: CASTKGGEGEQYF. For the CDR3, the DNA is TGTGCCAGCACAAAGGGAGGAGAAGGCGAGCAGTACTTC.

This chain uses TRBV5-1 with TRBJ2-7; no clear D. Looked up from germline, CDR1 is SGHRS and CDR2 is YFSETQ. The CDR3 runs to 13 residues. Trimming stripped 0 bases from V and 6 bases from J, with 10 bases between. CDR3 residues: CASSLESLGEQYF. CDR3 DNA: TGCGCCAGCAGCTTGGAATCCCTCGGCGAGCAGTACTTC.

Details on this clone: Other DNA sequences of this sample code for an identical CDR3. This chain uses TRBV4-3 with TRBJ1-5; D call uncertain. The CDR3 is made up of 13 amino acids. V was pared by 0 bases and J by 4 bases, with 4 bases between. Germline CDR1 is LGHNA and CDR2 is YSLEER. The CDR3 DNA reads as TGCGCCAGCAGCCAAGATCGAAATCAGCCCCAGCATTTT. Amino acid sequence: CASSQDRNQPQHF.

V usage is TRBV7-3 and J usage is TRBJ2-1, with 8 bases fitting TRBD1. The CDR3 totals 16 residues. Per the germline V gene, CDR1 is SGHTA and CDR2 is FQGTGA. The ends lost 5 bases at V and 4 bases at J; junction bases unmatched: 10. The CDR3 loop reads CASSLGAGGVYNEQFF. CDR3 DNA: TGTGCCAGCAGCCTAGGGGCAGGGGGCGTTTACAATGAGCAGTTCTTC. The whole variable domain, filled in from reference TRBV7-3 and TRBJ2-1, reads GAGVSQTPSNKVTEKGKYVELRCDPISGHTALYWYRQSLGQGPEFLIYFQGTGAADDSGLPNDRFFAVRPEGSVSTLKIQRTERGDSAVYLCASSLGAGGVYNEQFFGPGTRLTVL.

This chain links TRBV2 with TRBJ1-1; D may be TRBD1 (6 bases). CDR1 and CDR2 (germline): SNHLY, FYNNEI. V shed 2 bases and J shed 10 bases, with 11 bases lying between them. The CDR3 length is 12 residues. The CDR3 loop reads CASSERTGPAFF. The CDR3 DNA reads as TGTGCCAGCAGTGAAAGAACAGGGCCAGCTTTCTTT.

The count of this clone is one. The gene calls are TRBV29-1 and TRBJ1-2; possibly TRBD1 for D (5 bases). V was clipped by 4 bases and J by 7 bases, with 13 bases between them. In germline, CDR1 is SQVTM, CDR2 ANQGSEA. The CDR3 has 12 residues. The CDR3 sequence is CSVAQGVGGYTF. DNA for the CDR3: TGCAGCGTTGCCCAGGGTGTGGGTGGCTACACCTTC.

Many counts were recorded for this clone. The CDR3 protein is CASSGRTSNSPLHF. CDR3 bases: TGTGCCAGCAGCGGACGGACAAGTAATTCACCCCTCCACTTT. V is TRBV9 and J is TRBJ1-6; D is possibly TRBD1 (5 bases). V lost 3 bases, J lost 6 bases, and 10 bases lay in between. The V gene's germline CDR1 is SGDLS and CDR2 YYNGEE. This CDR3 has 14 residues.

The chain carries TRBV19 and TRBJ1-6, with D unresolved. CDR1 is LNHDA, CDR2 SQIVND, per germline (reference sequence). The length of the CDR3 is 15 residues. V lost 3 bases and J lost 15, with 21 bases in between. CDR3 DNA: TGTGCCAGTAGTATCGGGTTAGGGTCGAACGGACTCCTCCACTTT. As protein: CASSIGLGSNGLLHF.

This chain joins TRBV11-1 and TRBJ1-1, with 7 bases aligning to TRBD1. V lost 5 bases and J lost 0; bases outside the gene matches: 3. The CDR3 runs to 14 residues. Germline CDR1 reads SGHAT; CDR2 reads FQDESV (reference sequence). CDR3 sequence: CASSRRGLNTEAFF. CDR3 nucleotide sequence: TGTGCCAGCAGCCGCAGGGGGTTGAACACTGAAGCTTTCTTT. The entire variable domain, with the rest obtained from reference TRBV11-1 and TRBJ1-1, is as follows: EAEVAQSPRYKITEKSQAVAFWCDPISGHATLYWYRQILGQGPELLVQFQDESVVDDSQLPKDRFSAERLKGVDSTLKIQPAELGDSAMYLCASSRRGLNTEAFFGQGTRLTVV.